This TCR beta chain originates from a study of blood T cell repertoires in COVID-19. Assignment of participants to cohorts was predicated upon participant-reported clinical history. Profiled with immunoSEQ multiplex PCR; TCRdb holds only in-frame clones, not every one. This sample has hundreds of thousands of clones, with 70% to 90% found just once. This CDR3 has 14 residues. V trimming: 8 bases; J trimming: 0 bases; junction bases outside the gene matches: 4. The germline CDR1 and CDR2 sequences are LNHDA and SQIVND (reference sequence). This clone appeared a single time. The specimen was PBMCs or T cells enriched from blood (not recorded which). The chain carries TRBV19 and TRBJ1-5, with 7 positions matching TRBD1. This TCR came from a middle-aged woman who had recovered from COVID-19. In DNA form, the CDR3 reads TGTGCCAGTTCAACAGGGGTTAGCAATCAGCCCCAGCATTTT. Its protein product is CASSTGVSNQPQHF. Supplemented by reference TRBV19 and TRBJ1-5, the full variable domain reads DGGITQSPKYLFRKEGQNVTLSCEQNLNHDAMYWYRQDPGQGLRLIYYSQIVNDFQKGDIAEGYSVSREKKESFPLTVTSAQKNPTAFYLCASSTGVSNQPQHFGDGTRLSIL.